A single sample is the source of the 6 T cell receptor beta chains below, sequenced in a study of identical twins. TCRdb independently ran MiXCR on the 5' RACE reads; one entry per CDR3 protein. The profile covers 200,000 to 250,000 distinct CDR3 sequences, with around 15% appearing a single time and 8.8% taken by the ten largest. The specimen was memory (CD45RO+) T cells sorted from blood. The receptors were gathered from a woman between 18 and 29 years old in good health.

V gene TRBV10-3 combines with J gene TRBJ2-7; TRBD1 matches at 7 bases. The CDR3 sequence is 15 residues long. Germline CDR1 reads ENHRY; CDR2 reads SYGVKD. V trimming: 11 bases; J trimming: 1 base; junction bases outside the gene matches: 14. CDR3 nucleotide sequence: TGTGCCGCCATGCAGGGGGACGGAAATTCCTACGAGCAGTACTTC. It codes for CAAMQGDGNSYEQYF.

This clonotype was seen a handful of times. The chain carries TRBV2 and TRBJ2-5; no reliable D call. CDR3 size: 11 residues. CDR1 SNHLY and CDR2 FYNNEI come from the germline V gene. V lost 8 bases and J lost 4, with 8 bases in between. The CDR3 sequence: CASLGGETQYF. CDR3 sequence (DNA): TGTGCCAGCTTAGGCGGAGAGACCCAGTACTTC.

The chain has TRBV20-1 and TRBJ2-5; perhaps TRBD2 as D (5 bases). CDR1 is DFQATT and CDR2 is SNEGSKA in the germline V gene (reference sequence). V lost 4 bases and J lost 1, with 10 bases in between. There are 13 residues in the CDR3. The DNA for the CDR3 is TGCAGTGCTATCGCGGGTCTCCAAGAGACCCAGTACTTC. Translated: CSAIAGLQETQYF.

The CDR3 spells CASSTGTAGNIQYF. CDR3 nucleotides: TGTGCCAGCAGTACCGGGACAGCGGGGAACATTCAGTACTTC. The chain uses TRBV11-2 and TRBJ2-4; D is tentatively TRBD1 or TRBD2 (7 bases each). V lost 6 bases and J 7 bases, leaving 16 bases between the germline ends. Germline values: CDR1 SGHAT, CDR2 FQNNGV. There are 14 residues in the CDR3.

This clonotype was observed a few times. V gene TRBV6-5 combines with J gene TRBJ2-7; D unclear. Per germline, CDR1 MNHEY and CDR2 SVGAGI. V gave up 4 bases and J gave up 4 bases, with 8 bases separating them. The CDR3 consists of 12 residues. CDR3 region: CASSFGRYEQYF. The CDR3 DNA follows: TGTGCCAGCAGTTTTGGACGGTACGAGCAGTACTTC.

This clonotype was seen ten or more times. V gene TRBV10-3 combines with J gene TRBJ1-5, with D unclear. Germline lookup yields CDR1 ENHRY and CDR2 SYGVKD. With 1 base removed from V and 1 base from J, the gap between germline ends came to 5 bases. The CDR3 consists of 14 residues. Here the CDR3 reads CAISELQSNQPQHF. As DNA, the CDR3 is TGTGCCATCAGTGAGTTACAAAGCAATCAGCCCCAGCATTTT.